Below, 8 T cell receptor beta chains from the same sample are listed, as sequenced in a study of blood T cell repertoires in COVID-19 (dated by TCRdb to 2020 to 2022). Receptor amplification or capture employed the immunoSEQ multiplex PCR assay. The table was pulled from immuneACCESS by TCRdb, which kept in-frame rearrangements only. Such tables lose some clones; where checked, under half of the loss comes from unresolved V genes, and the rest has no known cause. The sample yields some 150,000 clones; just under 90% were counted once. The ten largest account for more than 4% of the sample. Material for sequencing was peripheral blood. Every receptor here comes from a woman aged 40 to 50 with acute or convalescent COVID-19.

The V call is TRBV7-9, the J call TRBJ2-7; D is ambiguous. Per the germline V gene, CDR1 is SEHNR and CDR2 is FQNEAQ (reference sequence). The CDR3 has 14 amino acids. Between the trimmed V and J ends, which lost 5 bases and 5 bases, there was a span of 16 bases. CDR3 loop: CASSPTESFDEQYF. For the CDR3, the DNA is TGTGCCAGCAGCCCCACAGAATCCTTCGACGAGCAGTACTTC.

The V call is TRBV24-1, the J call TRBJ1-2; D is ambiguous. CDR1 is KGHDR and CDR2 is SFDVKD in the germline V gene. This CDR3 spans 11 amino acids. V was shortened by 4 bases and J by 3 bases, with 2 bases between the two germline ends. The CDR3: CATSDDYGYTF. In nucleotides, the CDR3 is TGTGCCACCAGTGACGACTATGGCTACACCTTC.

The V and J genes are TRBV27 and TRBJ2-5; 10 nucleotides align to TRBD2. This CDR3 has 16 amino acids. Germline-derived CDR1 and CDR2 are MNHEY and SMNVEV (reference sequence). V dropped 1 base and J dropped 4; count of bases not matched to a gene: 6. This CDR3 reads CASSLYQREGRETQYF. In nucleotides, the CDR3 is TGTGCCAGCAGTTTATACCAGCGGGAGGGCCGAGAGACCCAGTACTTC.

The V and J genes are TRBV7-2 and TRBJ1-5; D gene unclear. CDR3 length: 13 residues. V gave up 1 base and J gave up 7 bases, with 8 bases separating them. Germline CDR1 and CDR2: SGHTA and FQGNSA. CDR3 nucleotides: TGTGCCAGCAGCTTAGGAGGGAGACAGCCCCAGCATTTT. Translation gives CASSLGGRQPQHF.

The genes are TRBV30 and TRBJ1-5; D gene uncertain. This CDR3 region has 14 residues. Looked up from germline, CDR1 is GTSNPN and CDR2 is SVGIG (reference sequence). V was shortened by 1 base and J by 5 bases, with 12 bases between the two germline ends. The CDR3: CAWSAPGTYQPQHF. As DNA, the CDR3 is TGTGCCTGGAGTGCCCCGGGAACCTATCAGCCCCAGCATTTT.

The chain employs TRBV6-5 and TRBJ1-4; TRBD1 matches 8 bases. This CDR3 spans 15 amino acids. CDR1 is MNHEY, CDR2 SVGAGI, per germline. V lost 0 bases, J lost 7 bases, and 4 bases stayed unmatched. The CDR3 region is CASSYSRGRGEKLFF. DNA for the CDR3: TGTGCCAGCAGTTACTCCAGGGGGCGAGGTGAAAAACTGTTTTTT.

The chain employs TRBV3-1 (or the pseudogene TRBV3-2) and TRBJ2-1; possibly TRBD2 for D (5 bases). The germline V gene has CDR1 LGHDT and CDR2 YNNKEL (reference sequence). With 2 bases removed from V and 9 bases from J, the gap between germline ends came to 8 bases. The CDR3 length is 12 residues. CDR3 sequence (DNA): TGTGCCAGCAGCCAACTAGCACGTGAGCAGTTCTTC. This codes for CASSQLAREQFF.

This chain links TRBV7-8 with TRBJ1-1; 9 nucleotides agree with TRBD1. V lost 5 bases, J lost 4 bases, and 5 bases stayed unmatched. There are 14 residues in the CDR3. The germline CDR1 and CDR2 sequences are SGHVS and FQNEAQ. CDR3 sequence reads: CASSHRGQGTEAFF. In DNA, the CDR3 is TGTGCCAGCAGCCACAGGGGGCAGGGCACTGAAGCTTTCTTT.